The 3 T cell receptor beta chains reported below all come from one sample, sequenced in a study of T-cell reconstitution after alpha-beta-depleted transplantation in children listed by TCRdb under 2016. The library was obtained by PCR. The reads were generated on an Illumina HiSeq 2500. TCR libraries were prepared with molecular barcoding, using unique molecular identifiers to normalize TCRbeta repertoire quantification. TCRdb reprocessing: public reads trimmed at Q25 with fastp, clones called with MiXCR, in-frame beta chains kept. Rows matching on CDR3 protein sequence are summarized as one entry with the most common DNA and genes. The sample table holds roughly 120,000 distinct CDR3 sequences, of which 10% to 13% were seen once. Less than 45% of the sample lies in the top ten. What this sample's treatment or condition label stands for: allogeneic hematopoietic cell transplantation with graft depleted of TCRalphabeta T cells and CD19 B cells.

This material consisted of PBMCs, taken before TCRalphabeta/CD19-depleted stem cell transplant. The receptors originated from a boy between 2 and 10 years old with acute lymphoblastic leukemia, due to receive a stem cell transplant.

This clonotype has a count of ten or more. The chain links TRBV12-3 or TRBV12-4 to TRBJ2-1; D remains ambiguous. The CDR3 totals 14 residues. V dropped 1 base and J dropped 4 bases, with 8 bases sitting between them. The DNA for the CDR3 is TGTGCCAGCAGTTTAGGGGCCAGATACAATGAGCAGTTCTTC. This encodes CASSLGARYNEQFF.

This chain links TRBV5-1 with TRBJ2-1, with 13 bases fitting TRBD2. The germline V gene encodes CDR1 SGHRS and CDR2 YFSETQ. CDR3 length: 15 residues. The J segment lost 6 bases and the V segment lost 3 bases, leaving 3 bases of the junction unmatched. In DNA, the CDR3 is TGCGCCAGCAGCTCCCGACTAGCGGGAGGCAATGAGCAGTTCTTC. Amino acid sequence: CASSSRLAGGNEQFF.

This clonotype has just a few counts. J is TRBJ2-7 and V is TRBV2; 8 bases map to TRBD2. CDR1 is SNHLY and CDR2 is FYNNEI in the germline V gene. The junction had 7 bases not matched to a gene; V was cut back by 3 bases and J by 0 bases. The CDR3 totals 16 residues. CDR3 amino acids: CASSDVGGGSSYEQYF. In nucleotides, the CDR3 is TGTGCCAGCAGTGATGTTGGCGGGGGGTCCTCCTACGAGCAGTACTTC.